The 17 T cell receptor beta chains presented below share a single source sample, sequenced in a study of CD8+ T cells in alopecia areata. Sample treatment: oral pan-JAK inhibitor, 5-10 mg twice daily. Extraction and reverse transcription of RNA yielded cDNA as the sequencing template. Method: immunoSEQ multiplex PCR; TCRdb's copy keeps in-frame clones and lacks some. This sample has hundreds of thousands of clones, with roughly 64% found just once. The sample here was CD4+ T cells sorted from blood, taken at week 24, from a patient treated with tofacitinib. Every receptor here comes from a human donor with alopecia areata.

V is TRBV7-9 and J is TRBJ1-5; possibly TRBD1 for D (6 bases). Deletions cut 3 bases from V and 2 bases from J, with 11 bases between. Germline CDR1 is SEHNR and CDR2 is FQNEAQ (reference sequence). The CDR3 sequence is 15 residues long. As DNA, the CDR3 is TGTGCCAGCAGCTTGGGGGGGCTACGCAATCAGCCCCAGCATTTT. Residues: CASSLGGLRNQPQHF.

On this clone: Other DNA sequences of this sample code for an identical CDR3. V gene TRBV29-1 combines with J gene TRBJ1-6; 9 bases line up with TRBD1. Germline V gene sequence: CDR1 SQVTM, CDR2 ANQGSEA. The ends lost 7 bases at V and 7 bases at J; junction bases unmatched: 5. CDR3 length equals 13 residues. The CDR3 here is CSASGTGNSPLHF. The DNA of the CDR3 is TGCAGCGCGTCCGGGACAGGGAATTCACCCCTCCACTTT.

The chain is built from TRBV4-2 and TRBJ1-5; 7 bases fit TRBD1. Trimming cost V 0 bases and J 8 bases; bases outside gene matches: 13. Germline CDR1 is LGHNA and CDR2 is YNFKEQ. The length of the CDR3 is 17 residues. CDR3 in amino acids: CASSQDEGRGSGKPQHF. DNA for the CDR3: TGTGCCAGCAGCCAAGATGAAGGCAGGGGGTCCGGGAAGCCCCAGCATTTT.

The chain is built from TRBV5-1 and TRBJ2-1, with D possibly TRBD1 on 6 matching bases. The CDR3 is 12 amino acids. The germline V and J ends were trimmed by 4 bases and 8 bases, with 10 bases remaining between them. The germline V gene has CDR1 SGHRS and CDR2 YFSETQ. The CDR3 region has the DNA TGCGCCAGCAGCAGACAGGCTGATGAGCAGTTCTTC. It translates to CASSRQADEQFF.

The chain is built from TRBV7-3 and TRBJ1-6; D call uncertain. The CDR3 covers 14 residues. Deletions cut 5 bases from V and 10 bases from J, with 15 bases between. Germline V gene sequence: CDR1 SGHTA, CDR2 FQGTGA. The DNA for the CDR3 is TGTGCCAGCAGCCCGGGCCCAGGCGGGTCACCCCTCCACTTT. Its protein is CASSPGPGGSPLHF.

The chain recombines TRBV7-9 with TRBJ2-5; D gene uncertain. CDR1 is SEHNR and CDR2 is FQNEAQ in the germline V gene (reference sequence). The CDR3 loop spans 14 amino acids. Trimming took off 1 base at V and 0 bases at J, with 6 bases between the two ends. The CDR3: CASSLGSDQETQYF. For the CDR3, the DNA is TGTGCCAGCAGCTTAGGGTCGGACCAAGAGACCCAGTACTTC.

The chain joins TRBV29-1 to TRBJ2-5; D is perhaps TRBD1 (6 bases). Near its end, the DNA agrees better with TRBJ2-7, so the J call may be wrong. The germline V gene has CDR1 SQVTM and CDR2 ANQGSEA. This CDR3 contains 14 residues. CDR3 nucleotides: TGCAGCGTTTCCAGTGGGCAGGGGCGCTACGAGCAGTACTTC. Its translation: CSVSSGQGRYEQYF.

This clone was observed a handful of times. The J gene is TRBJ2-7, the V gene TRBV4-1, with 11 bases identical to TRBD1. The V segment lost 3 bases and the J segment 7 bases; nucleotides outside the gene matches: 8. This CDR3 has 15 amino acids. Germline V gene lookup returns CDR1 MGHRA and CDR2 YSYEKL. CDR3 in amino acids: CASSHVGQGVREQYF. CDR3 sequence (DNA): TGCGCCAGCAGCCACGTGGGACAGGGGGTACGTGAGCAGTACTTC.

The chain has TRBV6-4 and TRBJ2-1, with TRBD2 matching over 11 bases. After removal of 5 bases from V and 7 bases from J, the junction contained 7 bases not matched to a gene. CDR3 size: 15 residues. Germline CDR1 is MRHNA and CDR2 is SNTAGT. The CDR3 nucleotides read TGTGCCAGCAGTAATCTAGCGGGGGGCGGAAATGAGCAGTTCTTC. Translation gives CASSNLAGGGNEQFF.

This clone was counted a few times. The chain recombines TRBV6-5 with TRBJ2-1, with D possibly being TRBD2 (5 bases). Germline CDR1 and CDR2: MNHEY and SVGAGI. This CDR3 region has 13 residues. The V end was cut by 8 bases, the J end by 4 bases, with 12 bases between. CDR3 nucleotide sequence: TGTGCCAGCGGCCGGGGTCAGTACAATGAGCAGTTCTTC. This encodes CASGRGQYNEQFF.

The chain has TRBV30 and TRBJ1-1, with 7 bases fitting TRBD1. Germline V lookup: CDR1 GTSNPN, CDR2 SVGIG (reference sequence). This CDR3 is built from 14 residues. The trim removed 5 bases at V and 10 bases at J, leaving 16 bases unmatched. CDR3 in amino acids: CAWATGQSGKGAFF. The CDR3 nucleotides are TGTGCCTGGGCAACGGGACAGTCAGGAAAAGGAGCTTTCTTT.

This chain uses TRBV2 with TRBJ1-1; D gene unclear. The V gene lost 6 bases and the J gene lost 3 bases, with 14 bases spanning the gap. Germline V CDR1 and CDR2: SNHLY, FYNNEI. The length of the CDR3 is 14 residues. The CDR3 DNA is TGTGCCAGCAGCTATGATCGGGGAGACACTGAAGCTTTCTTT. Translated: CASSYDRGDTEAFF. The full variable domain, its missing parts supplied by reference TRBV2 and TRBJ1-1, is EPEVTQTPSHQVTQMGQEVILRCVPISNHLYFYWYRQILGQKVEFLVSFYNNEISEKSEIFDDQFSVERPDGSNFTLKIRSTKLEDSAMYFCASSYDRGDTEAFFGQGTRLTVV.

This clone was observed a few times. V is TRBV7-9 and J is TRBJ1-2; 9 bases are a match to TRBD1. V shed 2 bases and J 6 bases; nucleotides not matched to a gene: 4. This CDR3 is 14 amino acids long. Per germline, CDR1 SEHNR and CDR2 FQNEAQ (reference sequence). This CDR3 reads CASSLNRGPHGYTF. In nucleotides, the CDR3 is TGTGCCAGCAGCTTAAACAGGGGGCCCCATGGCTACACCTTC.

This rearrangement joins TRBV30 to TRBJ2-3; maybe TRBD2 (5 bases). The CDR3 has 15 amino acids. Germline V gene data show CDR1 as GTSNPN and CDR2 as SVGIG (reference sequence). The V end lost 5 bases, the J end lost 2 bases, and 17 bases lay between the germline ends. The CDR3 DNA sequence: TGTGCCTGGGCCTATCGGAGCGGAACCACAGATACGCAGTATTTT. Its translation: CAWAYRSGTTDTQYF. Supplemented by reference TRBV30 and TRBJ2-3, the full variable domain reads SQTIHQWPATLVQPVGSPLSLECTVEGTSNPNLYWYRQAAGRGLQLLFYSVGIGQISSEVPQNLSASRPQDRQFILSSKKLLLSDSGFYLCAWAYRSGTTDTQYFGPGTRLTVL.

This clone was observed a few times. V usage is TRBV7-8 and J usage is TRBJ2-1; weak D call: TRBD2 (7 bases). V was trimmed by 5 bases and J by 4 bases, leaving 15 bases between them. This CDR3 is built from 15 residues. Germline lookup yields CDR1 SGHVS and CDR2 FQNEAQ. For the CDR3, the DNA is TGTGCCAGCAGCCCGAGCGGGACAAATTACAATGAGCAGTTCTTC. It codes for CASSPSGTNYNEQFF.

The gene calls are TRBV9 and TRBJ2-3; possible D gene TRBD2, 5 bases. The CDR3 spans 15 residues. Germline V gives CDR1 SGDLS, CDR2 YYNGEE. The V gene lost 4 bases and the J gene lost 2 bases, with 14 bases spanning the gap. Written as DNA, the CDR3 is TGTGCCAGCAGCCCAAAGCGGACCTACACAGATACGCAGTATTTT. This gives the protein CASSPKRTYTDTQYF.

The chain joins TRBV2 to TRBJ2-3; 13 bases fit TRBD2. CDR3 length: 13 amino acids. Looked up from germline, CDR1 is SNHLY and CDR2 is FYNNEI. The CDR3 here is CARGLAGADTQYF. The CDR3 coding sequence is TGTGCTAGAGGACTAGCGGGGGCAGATACGCAGTATTTT.